This TCR beta chain stems from a study of T cell clonotyping in hematopoietic cell transplantation. Findings of the study overall: Few recipient clonotypes overlapped donors; over 97% were de novo at given depth. Recipient TCR diversity dropped after transplant; expanded clonotypes rose from day 30 to 180.

The time point: recipient sample about 28 days before transplant, after cytoreduction. Blood collection times were about day -28 and days 30, 100, 180 posttransplant. On this clone itself: Its antigen is unknown.

Assay: immunoSEQ multiplex PCR; the TCRdb copy retains only in-frame clones and omits some. The table records some 8,500 clones, more than 65% of them present only once. CDR1 and CDR2 from the germline V gene are MDHEN and SYDVKM. The CDR3 loop spans 16 amino acids. The ends were cut back, 6 bases at V and 3 bases at J, with 17 bases in the middle. Specimen: peripheral blood mononuclear cells, collected before stem cell transplant. This chain connects TRBV28 to TRBJ1-4, with a possible D match to TRBD1 (5 bases). This TCR derives from a man between 60 and 70 years old with acute myeloid leukemia. Some clones in this sample may be carry-over from other donors' samples. The CDR3 protein is CASSSTGVSPNEKLFF. CDR3 in DNA: TGTGCCAGCAGCTCAACAGGCGTCTCGCCTAATGAAAAACTGTTTTTT.